This is a list of T cell receptor beta chains from one sample in a study of blood T cell repertoires in COVID-19. Here immunoSEQ multiplex PCR was the method, and the copy in TCRdb shows in-frame clones only, minus some. The sample shows about 280,000 clones, about 82% of them seen only once. The material sequenced was peripheral blood. The receptors here all came from a man in his fifties or sixties with active or convalescent COVID-19. Each CDR3 is given with its conserved first and last residue. A D gene is named only where the DNA matches it firmly. Part of the rows lack a size; the others show once, few, many or a class for expanded clones.

d_gene	v_gene	j_gene	abundance	CDR3aa	CDR3nt
-	TRBV4-1	TRBJ1-1	-	CASSQDMRGNTEAFF	TGCGCCAGCAGCCAAGATATGCGGGGGAACACTGAAGCTTTCTTT
TRBD1	TRBV11-2	TRBJ1-4	few	CASSPTGAREKLFF	TGTGCCAGCAGCCCGACAGGGGCCAGAGAAAAACTGTTTTTT
-	TRBV9	TRBJ2-3	once	CASSELAGVGTDTQYF	TGTGCCAGCAGCGAACTAGCCGGCGTTGGCACAGATACGCAGTATTTT
-	TRBV28	TRBJ2-6	-	CASSDSSGANVLTF	TGTGCCAGCAGTGACAGCTCTGGGGCCAACGTCCTGACTTTC
-	TRBV9	TRBJ1-3	-	CASEGDGNTIYF	TGTGCCAGCGAAGGGGATGGAAACACCATATATTTT
-	TRBV30	TRBJ1-6	-	CAWAPGDNSPLHF	TGTGCCTGGGCCCCGGGGGATAATTCACCCCTCCACTTT
-	TRBV27	TRBJ1-3	once	CASRPRYPAREGNKGSGNTIYF	TGTGCCAGCAGGCCACGATATCCCGCCAGGGAGGGCAATAAGGGCTCTGGAAACACCATATATTTT
-	TRBV20-1	TRBJ2-3	-	CSASEAAADTQYF	TGCAGTGCTAGTGAGGCCGCGGCAGATACGCAGTATTTT
TRBD1	TRBV2	TRBJ2-7	few	CASSATGSYEQYF	TGTGCCAGCAGTGCGACAGGGTCCTACGAGCAGTACTTC
-	TRBV6-5	TRBJ2-3	-	CASKYSGLADTQYF	TGTGCCAGCAAATATTCTGGGCTGGCAGATACGCAGTATTTT
TRBD2	TRBV3-1/TRBV3-2	TRBJ2-2	-	CATKRENTGELFF	TGTGCCACCAAGCGGGAGAACACCGGGGAGCTGTTTTTT
-	TRBV18	TRBJ2-1	few	CASSPGQFNEQFF	TGTGCCAGCTCACCCGGACAGTTTAATGAGCAGTTCTTC
-	TRBV4-1	TRBJ1-3	-	CASRPLYRQSSGNTIYF	TGCGCCAGCAGACCCCTTTACCGACAGTCCTCTGGAAACACCATATATTTT
TRBD2	TRBV18	TRBJ2-4	-	CASSPGTSGSGGLGKNIQYF	TGTGCCAGCTCACCGGGGACTAGCGGGAGTGGAGGTCTAGGCAAAAACATTCAGTACTTC
-	TRBV29-1	TRBJ2-2	-	CSVARGIAAGELFF	TGCAGCGTGGCGCGGGGTATCGCGGCCGGGGAGCTGTTTTTT
TRBD1	TRBV3-1/TRBV3-2	TRBJ2-2	-	CASRRTGGNTGELFF	TGTGCCAGCAGACGGACAGGGGGCAATACCGGGGAGCTGTTTTTT
-	TRBV6-1	TRBJ1-5	few	CASSEGSNQPQHF	TGTGCCAGCAGTGAGGGCTCTAATCAGCCCCAGCATTTT
TRBD2	TRBV6-5	TRBJ2-7	-	CASSSPVAGGGYEQYF	TGTGCCAGCAGTTCCCCCGTAGCGGGAGGGGGCTACGAGCAGTACTTC
-	TRBV3-1/TRBV3-2	TRBJ1-2	-	CASSQESWGEVYGYTF	TGTGCCAGCAGCCAAGAATCTTGGGGGGAAGTATATGGCTACACCTTC
-	TRBV6-5	TRBJ2-1	once	CASSPNRERLFF	TGTGCCAGCAGTCCTAACAGGGAAAGACTGTTCTTC
-	TRBV28	TRBJ1-5	-	CASSLLQNSNQPQHF	TGTGCCAGCAGTTTATTACAGAATAGCAATCAGCCCCAGCATTTT
-	TRBV4-1	TRBJ2-1	-	CASSQDPLQGRGPFEQFF	TGCGCCAGCAGCCAAGATCCGCTGCAGGGGCGGGGGCCATTCGAGCAGTTCTTC
-	TRBV7-6	TRBJ1-1	-	CASRYSTVPLGFF	TGTGCCAGCAGGTACTCGACAGTCCCATTGGGTTTCTTT
TRBD1	TRBV2	TRBJ2-1	-	CASSEVGTGGEQFF	TGTGCCAGCAGTGAAGTCGGGACAGGGGGCGAGCAGTTCTTC
-	TRBV5-1	TRBJ1-4	-	CASREIGATNEKLFF	TGCGCCAGCAGGGAAATCGGAGCAACTAATGAAAAACTGTTTTTT
TRBD1	TRBV3-1/TRBV3-2	TRBJ2-2	-	CASSQSRGQGVGELFF	TGTGCCAGCAGCCAAAGCAGGGGGCAGGGGGTCGGGGAGCTGTTTTTT
-	TRBV30	TRBJ2-7	-	CAWRPYRVTAYEQYF	TGTGCCTGGAGGCCCTACAGGGTGACCGCCTACGAGCAGTACTTC
TRBD1	TRBV18	TRBJ1-5	-	CASSPMGQDNQPQHF	TGTGCCAGCTCACCAATGGGACAGGACAATCAGCCCCAGCATTTT
-	TRBV2	TRBJ2-5	-	CASRDSAGQETQYF	TGTGCCAGCAGGGACTCGGCAGGACAAGAGACCCAGTACTTC
-	TRBV5-6	TRBJ1-2	-	CASSFIYGYTF	TGTGCCAGCAGCTTCATCTATGGCTACACCTTC
TRBD2	TRBV2	TRBJ2-1	-	CASKGVAGGVDNEQFF	TGTGCCAGCAAGGGGGTAGCGGGAGGCGTCGACAATGAGCAGTTCTTC
TRBD1	TRBV3-1/TRBV3-2	TRBJ2-3	-	CASSQDVGGQFAPSTDTQYF	TGTGCCAGCAGCCAAGATGTAGGGGGACAGTTCGCCCCTAGCACAGATACGCAGTATTTT
-	TRBV4-1	TRBJ2-7	-	CASSQDLTGTYEQYF	TGCGCCAGCAGCCAAGACCTCACAGGAACCTACGAGCAGTACTTC
TRBD1	TRBV29-1	TRBJ1-1	-	CSVARDRDTEAFF	TGCAGCGTTGCCCGGGACAGGGACACTGAAGCTTTCTTT
-	TRBV12-3/TRBV12-4	TRBJ1-5	-	CASSRTRDQPQHF	TGTGCCAGCAGCCGGACACGGGATCAGCCCCAGCATTTT
TRBD1	TRBV18	TRBJ2-7	-	CASSPRGTGDDEQYF	TGTGCCAGCTCACCACGGGGGACAGGGGACGACGAGCAGTACTTC
TRBD2	TRBV5-1	TRBJ2-3	-	CASSSQLAGGDADTQYF	TGCGCCAGCAGCTCCCAACTAGCGGGAGGAGATGCAGATACGCAGTATTTT
TRBD1	TRBV3-1/TRBV3-2	TRBJ1-1	-	CASSRLEQGSGAFF	TGTGCCAGCAGCCGCCTGGAACAGGGGTCTGGGGCTTTCTTT
TRBD1	TRBV25-1	TRBJ1-6	-	CASSADRVASSYNSPLHF	TGTGCCAGCAGTGCGGACAGGGTTGCCAGCTCCTATAATTCACCCCTCCACTTT
-	TRBV5-4	TRBJ1-6	-	CASSVQGIGDSPLHF	TGTGCCAGCAGCGTACAGGGTATCGGTGATTCACCCCTCCACTTT
-	TRBV18	TRBJ2-6	-	CASSPPAGITSGANVLTF	TGTGCCAGCTCACCACCTGCAGGGATCACCTCTGGGGCCAACGTCCTGACTTTC
TRBD2	TRBV29-1	TRBJ2-1	-	CSVEGGGTAHNEQFF	TGCAGCGTTGAAGGGGGGGGGACTGCACACAATGAGCAGTTCTTC
-	TRBV4-2	TRBJ2-2	-	CASSQVTQRASGELFF	TGTGCCAGCAGCCAAGTAACCCAGCGGGCCTCCGGGGAGCTGTTTTTT
-	TRBV24-1	TRBJ2-3	-	CATSDPGLTSTDTQYF	TGTGCCACCAGTGATCCTGGACTCACGAGCACAGATACGCAGTATTTT